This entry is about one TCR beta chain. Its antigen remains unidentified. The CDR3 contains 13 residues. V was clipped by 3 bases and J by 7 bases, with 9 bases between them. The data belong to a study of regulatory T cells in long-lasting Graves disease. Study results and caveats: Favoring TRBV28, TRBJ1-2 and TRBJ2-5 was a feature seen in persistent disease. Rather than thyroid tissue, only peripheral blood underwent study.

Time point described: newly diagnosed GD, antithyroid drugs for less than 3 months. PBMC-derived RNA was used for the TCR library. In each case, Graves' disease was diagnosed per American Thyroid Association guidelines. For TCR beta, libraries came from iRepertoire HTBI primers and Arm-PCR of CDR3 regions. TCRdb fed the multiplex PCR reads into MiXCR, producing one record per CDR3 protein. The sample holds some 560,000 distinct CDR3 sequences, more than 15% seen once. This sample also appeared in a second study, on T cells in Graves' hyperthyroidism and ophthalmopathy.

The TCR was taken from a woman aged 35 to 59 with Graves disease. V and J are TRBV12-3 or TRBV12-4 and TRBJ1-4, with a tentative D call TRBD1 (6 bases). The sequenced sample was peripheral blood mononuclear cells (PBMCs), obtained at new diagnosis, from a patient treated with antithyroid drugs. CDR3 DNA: TGTGCCAGCAGTTTGACAGGACGTGAAAAACTGTTTTTT. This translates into CASSLTGREKLFF.